This T cell receptor (beta chain) derives from a study of cytomegalovirus exposure and HLA in healthy donors. After removal of 2 bases from V and 7 bases from J, the junction contained 3 bases not matched to a gene. The CDR3 is made up of 15 amino acids. The germline CDR1 and CDR2 sequences are SGHVS and FNYEAQ. PCR involved 60 Vbeta and 13 Jbeta primers. Clones were read by immunoSEQ multiplex PCR, and TCRdb kept only the in-frame ones, dropping some. The sample has some 170,000 clones, 55% to 75% seen once. V is TRBV7-6 and J is TRBJ2-1, with TRBD1 matching over 12 bases. Sequences were obtained from PBMCs. The sequence was collected from a human donor in good health. The CDR3 here is CASSLLGQGANEQFF. For the CDR3, the DNA is TGTGCCAGCAGCTTACTGGGACAGGGGGCGAATGAGCAGTTCTTC.